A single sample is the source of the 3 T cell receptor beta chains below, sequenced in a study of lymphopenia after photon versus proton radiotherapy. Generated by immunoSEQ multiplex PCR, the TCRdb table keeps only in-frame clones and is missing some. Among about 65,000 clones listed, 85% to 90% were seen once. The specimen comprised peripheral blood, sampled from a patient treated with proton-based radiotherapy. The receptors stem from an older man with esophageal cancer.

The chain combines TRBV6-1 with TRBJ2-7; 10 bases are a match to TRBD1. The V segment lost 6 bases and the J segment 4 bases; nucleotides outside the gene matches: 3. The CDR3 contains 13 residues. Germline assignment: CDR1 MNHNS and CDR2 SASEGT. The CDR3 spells CASRRDRGYEQYF. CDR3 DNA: TGTGCCAGCAGGCGGGACAGGGGTTACGAGCAGTACTTC.

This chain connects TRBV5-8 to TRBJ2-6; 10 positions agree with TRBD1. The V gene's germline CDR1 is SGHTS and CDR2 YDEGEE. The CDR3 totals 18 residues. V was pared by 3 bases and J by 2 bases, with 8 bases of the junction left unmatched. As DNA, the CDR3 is TGTGCCAGCAGCTCAAGACAGGGGGCTCGGCCTGGGGCCAACGTCCTGACTTTC. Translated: CASSSRQGARPGANVLTF.

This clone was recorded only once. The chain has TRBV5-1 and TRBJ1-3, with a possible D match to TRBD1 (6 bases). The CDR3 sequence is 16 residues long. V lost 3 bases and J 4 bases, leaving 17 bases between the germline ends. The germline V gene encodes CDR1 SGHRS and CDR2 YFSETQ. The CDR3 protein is CASSSDGQLPGNTIYF. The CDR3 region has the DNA TGCGCCAGCAGCTCCGACGGACAGTTACCAGGAAACACCATATATTTT.